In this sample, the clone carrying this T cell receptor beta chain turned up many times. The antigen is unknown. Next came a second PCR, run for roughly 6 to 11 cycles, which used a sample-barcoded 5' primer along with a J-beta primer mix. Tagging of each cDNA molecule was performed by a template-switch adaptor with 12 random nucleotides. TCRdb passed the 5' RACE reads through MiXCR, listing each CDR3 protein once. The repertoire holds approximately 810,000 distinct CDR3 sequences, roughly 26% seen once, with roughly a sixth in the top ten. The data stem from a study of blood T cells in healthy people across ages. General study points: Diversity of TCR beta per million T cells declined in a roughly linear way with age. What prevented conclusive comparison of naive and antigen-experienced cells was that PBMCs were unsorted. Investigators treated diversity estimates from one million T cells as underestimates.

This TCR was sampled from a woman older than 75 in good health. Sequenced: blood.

The CDR3 protein is CASSPSTMGGNIQYF. The DNA of the CDR3 is TGCGCCAGCAGCCCCAGTACGATGGGCGGAAACATTCAGTACTTC. The V gene is TRBV5-1, the J gene TRBJ2-4; D gene unclear. Trimming removed 4 bases at V and 6 bases at J, with 17 bases between. CDR1 is SGHRS and CDR2 is YFSETQ in the germline V gene. CDR3 length equals 15 residues.